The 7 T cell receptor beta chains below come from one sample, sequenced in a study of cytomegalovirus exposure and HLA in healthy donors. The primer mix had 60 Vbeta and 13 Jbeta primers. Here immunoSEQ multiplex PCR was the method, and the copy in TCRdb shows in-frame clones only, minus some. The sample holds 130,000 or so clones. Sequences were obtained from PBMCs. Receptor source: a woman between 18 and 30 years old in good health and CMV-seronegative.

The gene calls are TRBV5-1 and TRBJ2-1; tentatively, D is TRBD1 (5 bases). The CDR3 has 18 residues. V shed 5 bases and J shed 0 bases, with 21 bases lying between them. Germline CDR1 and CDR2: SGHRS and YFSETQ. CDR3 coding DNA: TGCGCCAGCAGAGGTACGGATACAGGTATTAGCTCCTACAATGAGCAGTTCTTC. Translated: CASRGTDTGISSYNEQFF.

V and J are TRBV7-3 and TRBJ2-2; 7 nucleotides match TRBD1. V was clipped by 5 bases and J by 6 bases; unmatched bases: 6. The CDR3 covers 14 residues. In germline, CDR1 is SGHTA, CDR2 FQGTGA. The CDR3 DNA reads TGTGCCAGCAGCGGCGACAGGGCCCCCGGGGAGCTGTTTTTT. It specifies CASSGDRAPGELFF.

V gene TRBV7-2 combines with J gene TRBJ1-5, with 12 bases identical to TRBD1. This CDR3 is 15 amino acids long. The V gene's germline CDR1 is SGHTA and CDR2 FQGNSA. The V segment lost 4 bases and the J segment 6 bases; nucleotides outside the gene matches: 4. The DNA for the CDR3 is TGTGCCAGCAGCTCGGGACAGGGGGCGCGTCAGCCCCAGCATTTT. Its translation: CASSSGQGARQPQHF.

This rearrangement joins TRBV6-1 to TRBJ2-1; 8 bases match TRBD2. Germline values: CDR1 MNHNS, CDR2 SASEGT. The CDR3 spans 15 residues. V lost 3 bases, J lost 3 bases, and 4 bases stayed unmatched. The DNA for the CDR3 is TGTGCCAGCAGTGATATAGCGGGGAACTACAATGAGCAGTTCTTC. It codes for CASSDIAGNYNEQFF.

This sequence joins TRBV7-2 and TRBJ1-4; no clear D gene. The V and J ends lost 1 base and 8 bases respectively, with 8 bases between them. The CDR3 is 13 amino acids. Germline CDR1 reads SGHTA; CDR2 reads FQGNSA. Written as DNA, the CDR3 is TGTGCCAGCAGCTTAGTGGAGGGAGAAAAACTGTTTTTT. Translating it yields CASSLVEGEKLFF.

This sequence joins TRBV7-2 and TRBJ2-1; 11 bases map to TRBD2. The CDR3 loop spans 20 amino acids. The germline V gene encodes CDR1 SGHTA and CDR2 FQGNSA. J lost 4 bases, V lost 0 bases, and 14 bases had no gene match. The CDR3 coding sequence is TGTGCCAGCAGCTTAGCGTGGAGGACTAGCGGGCTTCAAACATACAATGAGCAGTTCTTC. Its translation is CASSLAWRTSGLQTYNEQFF. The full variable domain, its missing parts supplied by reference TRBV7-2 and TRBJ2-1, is GAGVSQSPSNKVTEKGKDVELRCDPISGHTALYWYRQSLGQGLEFLIYFQGNSAPDKSGLPSDRFSAERTGGSVSTLTIQRTQQEDSAVYLCASSLAWRTSGLQTYNEQFFGPGTRLTVL.

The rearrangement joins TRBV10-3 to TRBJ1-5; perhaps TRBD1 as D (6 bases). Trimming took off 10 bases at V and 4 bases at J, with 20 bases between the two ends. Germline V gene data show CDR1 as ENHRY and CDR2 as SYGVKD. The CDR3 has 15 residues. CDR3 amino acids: CATKQGLNLNQPQHF. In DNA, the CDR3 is TGTGCCACCAAACAGGGCTTGAACCTTAATCAGCCCCAGCATTTT.